The 7 T cell receptor beta chains below all came from one sample that was sequenced in a study of CXCR3-negative and CXCR3-positive naive CD8 T cells. With UMI labels, 5' RACE was used to prepare the TRB cDNA libraries. TCRdb re-called the 5' RACE reads; one entry per CDR3 protein, DNA not given. The sample holds 50,000 to 70,000 distinct CDR3 sequences. Antigens of these TCRs are unknown. Broader study findings: Naive cells that were CXCR3-positive had more hydrophobic TRB CDR3s (compared with CXCR3-negative naive cells).

The sample was naive CXCR3+ CD8+ T cells from blood. Stated subset: CD45RO-CCR7+CD27+CD95- naive CD8+ T cells expressing CXCR3 (TNR3+). These receptors were collected from a human donor in good health. Some clones in this sample may be carry-over from other donors' samples.

This chain joins TRBV2 and TRBJ1-2; TCRdb calls TRBD1, which cannot be checked without DNA. Germline V gives CDR1 SNHLY, CDR2 FYNNEI. The CDR3 covers 13 residues. CDR3 residues: CASSSWTGDGYTF.

The chain is built from TRBV29-1 and TRBJ2-2; TCRdb's assignment of TRBD1 cannot be checked, as there is no DNA. This CDR3 has 12 residues. The germline V gene has CDR1 SQVTM and CDR2 ANQGSEA. The CDR3 here is CSAPRGTGELFF.

J is TRBJ1-2 and V is TRBV4-3; TCRdb gives TRBD1 as the D gene, but with no DNA this cannot be confirmed. This CDR3 has 15 amino acids. The germline V gene has CDR1 LGHNA and CDR2 YSLEER. CDR3 sequence reads: CASSLLGDNNYGYTF.

V usage is TRBV2 and J usage is TRBJ1-6. This CDR3 region has 17 residues. Germline V gives CDR1 SNHLY, CDR2 FYNNEI. Here the CDR3 reads CASSEFFSSSYNSPLHF.

V is TRBV14 and J is TRBJ2-1; TCRdb indicates TRBD1, and absent DNA this call remains unverified. Per germline, CDR1 SGHDN and CDR2 FVKESK. This CDR3 has 16 amino acids. The CDR3 loop reads CASSHGTGGVWDEQIF. Filled out from reference TRBV14 and TRBJ2-1, the complete variable domain reads EAGVTQFPSHSVIEKGQTVTLRCDPISGHDNLYWYRRVMGKEIKFLLHFVKESKQDESGMPNNRFLAERTGGTYSTLKVQPAELEDSGVYFCASSHGTGGVWDEQIFGPGTRLTVL.

The V call is TRBV20-1, the J call TRBJ2-7; TCRdb designates TRBD1, a call that cannot be tested without DNA. The CDR3 consists of 17 residues. Germline V gene data show CDR1 as DFQATT and CDR2 as SNEGSKA (reference sequence). The chain's CDR3 is CSARALLDRGSTYEQYF.

The V gene is TRBV7-9, the J gene TRBJ1-1; the D call from TCRdb, TRBD1, cannot be confirmed without DNA. This CDR3 has 14 amino acids. In germline, CDR1 is SEHNR, CDR2 FQNEAQ (reference sequence). The CDR3: CASSSGQGYTEAFF.